This T cell receptor beta chain was identified in a study of tumor-infiltrating lymphocytes in primary liver carcinoma. Across the whole study: These were node-negative, non-metastatic T1-T3 tumors of roughly 4 to 10 cm. Study-level results: A significantly higher top-250-clone fraction was recorded for tumors than for blood (p = 0.039).

Germline assignment: CDR1 SQVTM and CDR2 ANQGSEA. Inclusive of both ends, the CDR3 amounts to 12 amino acids. A constant-region primer served to make TCR beta cDNA from roughly 480 ng total RNA. Amplification in three nested multiplex PCR rounds with slightly modified ARM-PCR gave rise to TCR beta libraries. The first two PCR rounds, roughly 9 cycles each, used TRBV1-TRBV30 forward primers and a C-beta reverse primer. MiXCR was run by TCRdb on the multiplex PCR reads, yielding one entry per CDR3 protein. The data show around 190,000 distinct CDR3 sequences, 70% to 90% seen once. From about 19-30 mg of unsorted bulk tissue, DNA and RNA were co-extracted together. Concerning this clonotype itself: Its antigen is still unknown. The CDR3 end shows no conserved phenylalanine or tryptophan, and so a read error is likely. No DNA is shown, since the ends of the CDR3 on it are uncertain; the CDR3 is the one TCRdb lists.

What was sequenced was tumor tissue from primary liver carcinoma. This chain joins TRBV29-1 and TRBJ2-5; TRBD2, as called in the table, went unchecked against the DNA. The TCR comes from a man in his forties with primary liver carcinoma and hepatitis B virus infection. This CDR3 is CSVLLQSVTLYL.